Presented here are 22 T cell receptor beta chains from one specimen sequenced in a study of T cell responses to AZD1222 COVID-19 vaccine. Generated by immunoSEQ multiplex PCR, the TCRdb table keeps only in-frame clones and is missing some. The data show over 100,000 clones, roughly 93% seen once. The specimen comprised peripheral blood, sampled 28 days after the second AZD1222 dose. The receptors were gathered from an adult who received the AZD1222 COVID-19 vaccine.

This sequence joins TRBV6-5 and TRBJ2-7; D is possibly TRBD1 or TRBD2 (5 bases each). V was cut by 0 bases and J by 3 bases, with 12 bases left in between. The CDR3 runs to 15 residues. Germline values: CDR1 MNHEY, CDR2 SVGAGI. The CDR3 loop is CASSYSPGRDYEQYF. CDR3 coding DNA: TGTGCCAGCAGTTACTCTCCGGGACGGGACTACGAGCAGTACTTC.

The chain is built from TRBV19 and TRBJ1-4; D is unresolved. V shed 1 base and J shed 7 bases, with 16 bases lying between them. Germline V gene data show CDR1 as LNHDA and CDR2 as SQIVND (reference sequence). The CDR3 covers 16 residues. The CDR3 loop is CASSIGLSSGLEKLFF. The CDR3 DNA reads as TGTGCCAGTAGTATAGGGCTGAGCAGCGGACTTGAAAAACTGTTTTTT.

In its sample, this clone was seen once. The chain recombines TRBV4-1 with TRBJ1-3, with a weak D call TRBD1 (6 bases). The CDR3 is 18 residues long. V was trimmed by 2 bases and J by 1 base, leaving 18 bases between them. Germline loops: CDR1 MGHRA, CDR2 YSYEKL. The CDR3, as DNA: TGCGCCAGCAGCCAATACGACAGGCCTGGGGAGTCTGGAAACACCATATATTTT. Translated, it gives CASSQYDRPGESGNTIYF.

The DNA for the CDR3 is TGTGCCAGCAGCTTGGGGCTAGCGGGATACAATGAGCAGTTCTTC. Translation: CASSLGLAGYNEQFF. The chain carries TRBV5-8 and TRBJ2-1; 9 nucleotides agree with TRBD2. Germline loops: CDR1 SGHTS, CDR2 YDEGEE. The CDR3 loop spans 15 amino acids. J lost 4 bases, V lost 0 bases, and 2 bases had no gene match.

The chain recombines TRBV29-1 with TRBJ2-3, with 8 bases lining up with TRBD2. Germline lookup yields CDR1 SQVTM and CDR2 ANQGSEA. V dropped 4 bases and J dropped 2; count of bases not matched to a gene: 11. This CDR3 contains 16 residues. The CDR3 DNA reads as TGCAGCGTTGGGACCCTAGCGGGTAAAAACACAGATACGCAGTATTTT. Translation: CSVGTLAGKNTDTQYF.

V is TRBV2 and J is TRBJ1-5; TRBD1 is a possible D gene (6 bases). V was cut by 3 bases and J by 0 bases, with 6 bases left in between. Germline CDR1 is SNHLY and CDR2 is FYNNEI. CDR3 size: 14 residues. CDR3: CASSDRGSNQPQHF. Written as DNA, the CDR3 is TGTGCCAGCAGTGACAGGGGTAGCAATCAGCCCCAGCATTTT.

The chain uses TRBV6-5 and TRBJ1-2, with D perhaps TRBD1 (5 bases). CDR1 and CDR2 (germline): MNHEY, SVGAGI. V shed 6 bases and J shed 4 bases, with 18 bases lying between them. The CDR3 sequence is 15 residues long. The CDR3 DNA reads as TGTGCCAGCAGACCCGGGGGACTCACGTCCTATGGCTACACCTTC. The encoded protein is CASRPGGLTSYGYTF.

The V and J genes are TRBV4-2 and TRBJ1-1; D perhaps matches TRBD1 (6 bases). This CDR3 region has 19 residues. The germline V gene encodes CDR1 LGHNA and CDR2 YNFKEQ. Trimming removed 1 base at V and 0 bases at J, with 21 bases between. The CDR3 nucleotides are TGTGCCAGCAGCCAAGTTCTGGGCGGATACGGGGGCCTGAACACTGAAGCTTTCTTT. Translating gives CASSQVLGGYGGLNTEAFF.

This clone was seen only once. This rearrangement joins TRBV6-5 to TRBJ2-1; perhaps D is TRBD1 or TRBD2 (5 bases each). The V end lost 4 bases, the J end lost 7 bases, and 17 bases lay between the germline ends. Germline V lookup: CDR1 MNHEY, CDR2 SVGAGI. The CDR3 is made up of 15 amino acids. The CDR3 loop is CASSWPGQRTNEQFF. CDR3 sequence (DNA): TGTGCCAGCAGTTGGCCGGGGCAGCGAACAAATGAGCAGTTCTTC.

The chain recombines TRBV19 with TRBJ1-5, with a possible D match to TRBD1 (5 bases). Germline V gives CDR1 LNHDA, CDR2 SQIVND (reference sequence). The CDR3 has 19 residues. Trimming stripped 7 bases from V and 0 bases from J, with 25 bases between. The DNA of the CDR3 is TGTGCCAGTACCTCGAGGTCGCCGGGGGGGACTAATAGCAATCAGCCCCAGCATTTT. Protein sequence: CASTSRSPGGTNSNQPQHF.

The J gene is TRBJ1-3, the V gene TRBV7-8, with TRBD1 identical over 11 bases. V dropped 5 bases and J dropped 0; count of bases not matched to a gene: 6. Germline CDR1 is SGHVS and CDR2 is FQNEAQ. CDR3 length: 17 residues. CDR3 in DNA: TGTGCCAGCAGCCCTGGGACAGGGGGGAGCTCTGGAAACACCATATATTTT. This translates into CASSPGTGGSSGNTIYF.

The V gene is TRBV7-9, the J gene TRBJ1-2; D might be TRBD1 (5 bases). The CDR3 loop spans 13 amino acids. Looked up from germline, CDR1 is SEHNR and CDR2 is FQNEAQ (reference sequence). V was clipped by 3 bases and J by 7 bases, with 12 bases between them. The CDR3 region has the DNA TGTGCCAGCAGCTTCCCTAACAGGTTTGGCTACACCTTC. This translates into CASSFPNRFGYTF.

This chain joins TRBV6-2 or TRBV6-3 and TRBJ2-2; the D is unclear. This CDR3 is 13 amino acids long. Per the germline V gene, CDR1 is MNHEY and CDR2 is SVGEGT. The germline V and J ends were trimmed by 5 bases and 8 bases, with 12 bases remaining between them. CDR3 protein: CASSDLVAGELFF. The CDR3 DNA sequence: TGTGCCAGCAGTGATCTAGTGGCAGGGGAGCTGTTTTTT.

This sequence joins TRBV28 and TRBJ1-5, with 10 bases fitting TRBD1. After removal of 3 bases from V and 5 bases from J, the junction contained 4 bases not matched to a gene. The CDR3 runs to 15 residues. CDR1 MDHEN and CDR2 SYDVKM come from the germline V gene. CDR3 sequence: CASSFGDRGYQPQHF. CDR3 in DNA: TGTGCCAGCAGTTTTGGGGACAGGGGATATCAGCCCCAGCATTTT.

The chain combines TRBV6-5 with TRBJ2-1, with 9 bases that match TRBD1. CDR1 and CDR2 from the germline V gene are MNHEY and SVGAGI. This CDR3 has 15 residues. The V segment lost 2 bases and the J segment 4 bases; nucleotides outside the gene matches: 3. This CDR3 reads CASSYPGQGYNEQFF. As DNA, the CDR3 is TGTGCCAGCAGTTACCCGGGACAGGGATACAATGAGCAGTTCTTC.

The rearrangement joins TRBV5-1 to TRBJ2-1, with TRBD2 matching over 14 bases. Trimming at V came to 2 bases and at J to 8 bases, leaving 9 bases not matched to a gene. Germline CDR1 and CDR2: SGHRS and YFSETQ. The CDR3 has 17 amino acids. The CDR3 protein is CASSFSSTSGRDDEQFF. CDR3 coding DNA: TGCGCCAGCAGCTTTTCCTCGACTAGCGGGAGGGACGATGAGCAGTTCTTC.

The sample holds one count of this clone. The chain employs TRBV28 and TRBJ1-4, with D tentatively TRBD1 (6 bases). V lost 3 bases to trimming and J lost 8 bases, with 13 bases between them. Germline V gene data show CDR1 as MDHEN and CDR2 as SYDVKM. The CDR3 spans 14 residues. The CDR3 loop is CASSFGGAGEKLFF. The CDR3 region has the DNA TGTGCCAGCAGTTTTGGGGGGGCTGGGGAAAAACTGTTTTTT.

The sample holds a few counts of this clone. The genes are TRBV2 and TRBJ2-7; D remains ambiguous. Germline loops: CDR1 SNHLY, CDR2 FYNNEI. The CDR3 runs 15 residues. The V and J ends lost 2 bases and 4 bases respectively, with 15 bases between them. CDR3 region: CASSERLRQTYEQYF. Written as DNA, the CDR3 is TGTGCCAGCAGTGAAAGGCTGAGACAAACTTACGAGCAGTACTTC. Complete variable domain (other parts from reference TRBV2 and TRBJ2-7): EPEVTQTPSHQVTQMGQEVILRCVPISNHLYFYWYRQILGQKVEFLVSFYNNEISEKSEIFDDQFSVERPDGSNFTLKIRSTKLEDSAMYFCASSERLRQTYEQYFGPGTRLTVT.

V and J are TRBV10-3 and TRBJ2-7; the match to TRBD2 covers 10 bases. The CDR3 sequence is 14 residues long. Germline CDR1 ENHRY, CDR2 SYGVKD. Trimming at V came to 7 bases and at J to 0 bases, leaving 3 bases not matched to a gene. The CDR3 nucleotides are TGTGCCATCAAGGCTAGCGGGAGCTCCTACGAGCAGTACTTC. This translates into CAIKASGSSYEQYF.

This chain joins TRBV28 and TRBJ1-6; D is ambiguous. V dropped 5 bases and J dropped 9 bases, with 11 bases sitting between them. The CDR3 runs 13 residues. Germline CDR1 and CDR2: MDHEN and SYDVKM. The CDR3 spells CASSPPTASPLHF. CDR3 sequence (DNA): TGTGCCAGCAGTCCCCCGACCGCTTCACCCCTCCACTTT.

The chain combines TRBV29-1 with TRBJ1-1; 7 nucleotides match TRBD1. The CDR3 totals 15 residues. Germline loops: CDR1 SQVTM, CDR2 ANQGSEA. The trim removed 5 bases at V and 2 bases at J, leaving 11 bases unmatched. DNA of the CDR3: TGCAGCGTTCGACCTATTACAGGGGAAAACACTGAAGCTTTCTTT. Encoded protein: CSVRPITGENTEAFF.

This chain links TRBV6-1 with TRBJ2-1; 9 bases align to TRBD2. The germline V gene has CDR1 MNHNS and CDR2 SASEGT. V lost 7 bases and J lost 3; bases outside the gene matches: 4. The CDR3 loop spans 14 amino acids. The CDR3 reads CASTASGVYNEQFF. The CDR3 nucleotides read TGTGCCAGCACCGCTAGCGGGGTCTACAATGAGCAGTTCTTC.